This T cell receptor (beta chain) comes out of a study of T cells in localized non-small cell lung cancer. Comment on this clone: Its antigen is undetermined.

Using immunoSEQ multiplex PCR, the repertoire was profiled, and TCRdb retains in-frame clones only, with some absent. Of 75,000 to 80,000 clones in the sample, around nine tenths are singletons; the top ten hold 20% to 25%. General observations from the study: In adjacent lung appeared a median about 58 of the top 100 tumor clones.

Germline values: CDR1 MNHEY, CDR2 SVGAGI. Trimming removed 6 bases from V and 3 bases from J; junction bases left unmatched: 9. CDR3 length: 15 amino acids. Here the sequenced sample was peripheral blood, taken before any cancer treatment. This sequence joins TRBV6-5 and TRBJ2-7; 9 nucleotides match TRBD1. This clonotype originated in a woman aged 35-75 years with stage I squamous cell lung carcinoma. The CDR3 loop reads CASRKARDRDYEQYF. The CDR3 region has the DNA TGTGCCAGCAGAAAGGCTCGGGACAGGGACTACGAGCAGTACTTC.